The 9 T cell receptor beta chains below all came from one sample that was sequenced in a study of shared clonotypes between healthy human individuals. The table came from immunoSEQ multiplex PCR; TCRdb's copy has only in-frame clones and leaves some out. The sample has roughly 2.5 million clones, 90% to 95% seen once; the top ten hold roughly 0.14%. Sequencing used naive CD4+ T cells sorted from blood. Specified subset: CD45RA+ positively selected. These receptors were taken from a man aged 18 to 30 in good health.

This clone was observed a few times. This chain joins TRBV2 and TRBJ1-5; D possibly corresponds to TRBD1 (5 bases). The CDR3 spans 17 residues. Between the trimmed V and J ends, which lost 0 bases and 0 bases, there was a span of 12 bases. Germline CDR1 SNHLY, CDR2 FYNNEI. The CDR3 reads CASSEAIGAISNQPQHF. CDR3 nucleotides: TGTGCCAGCAGTGAAGCGATCGGGGCGATTAGCAATCAGCCCCAGCATTTT.

The chain uses TRBV19 and TRBJ1-2, with unresolved D. CDR1 is LNHDA, CDR2 SQIVND, per germline (reference sequence). V was pared by 6 bases and J by 0 bases, with 11 bases between. The length of the CDR3 is 14 residues. The CDR3: CASRPGRTNYGYTF. The CDR3 DNA is TGTGCCAGTAGACCCGGACGTACTAACTATGGCTACACCTTC.

There are a few counts of this clone. This chain connects TRBV19 to TRBJ2-5; the D call may be TRBD1 or TRBD2 (7 bases each). Between the trimmed V and J ends, which lost 6 bases and 5 bases, there was a span of 13 bases. This CDR3 region has 13 residues. The germline CDR1 and CDR2 sequences are LNHDA and SQIVND (reference sequence). CDR3 nucleotide sequence: TGTGCCAGTAGGGGAGGGGGCCGGGAGACCCAGTACTTC. Translating gives CASRGGGRETQYF.

With regard to this clone: Different DNA sequences within this sample yield the same CDR3. The chain uses TRBV6-5 and TRBJ2-7; D could derive from TRBD1 or TRBD2 (5 bases each). The germline V gene encodes CDR1 MNHEY and CDR2 SVGAGI. The ends were cut back, 0 bases at V and 5 bases at J, with 8 bases in the middle. The CDR3 extends over 13 amino acids. DNA of the CDR3: TGTGCCAGCAGTTACTCGACGGGGCACGAGCAGTACTTC. Protein product: CASSYSTGHEQYF.

The genes are TRBV7-8 and TRBJ1-4; possible D gene TRBD1, 6 bases. CDR3 length equals 13 residues. V lost 5 bases to trimming and J lost 7 bases, with 11 bases between them. Per the germline V gene, CDR1 is SGHVS and CDR2 is FQNEAQ. The CDR3 spells CASSAGGGEKLFF. As DNA, the CDR3 is TGTGCCAGCAGCGCTGGAGGGGGTGAAAAACTGTTTTTT.

The chain has TRBV9 and TRBJ1-6; TRBD1 is a possible D gene (6 bases). The germline V and J ends were trimmed by 0 bases and 7 bases, with 17 bases remaining between them. This CDR3 has 17 amino acids. Germline V gene sequence: CDR1 SGDLS, CDR2 YYNGEE. Here the CDR3 reads CASSVGTGGQNNSPLHF. The CDR3 DNA reads as TGTGCCAGCAGCGTAGGAACGGGGGGCCAGAACAATTCACCCCTCCACTTT.

The J gene is TRBJ2-3, the V gene TRBV5-6; possibly TRBD1 or TRBD2 for D (5 bases each). CDR1 and CDR2 (germline): SGHDT, YYEEEE. Between the trimmed V and J ends, which lost 3 bases and 3 bases, there was a span of 17 bases. The CDR3 consists of 16 residues. The CDR3 DNA reads TGTGCCAGCAGCTGGGGCGGGCCGACTATTACAGATACGCAGTATTTT. It translates to CASSWGGPTITDTQYF.

This sequence joins TRBV5-4 and TRBJ2-3; D possibly corresponds to TRBD1 (6 bases). Looked up from germline, CDR1 is SGHNT and CDR2 is YYREEE (reference sequence). This CDR3 spans 15 amino acids. The ends were cut back, 4 bases at V and 4 bases at J, with 16 bases in the middle. This chain's CDR3 is CASSITGISADTQYF. Here the CDR3 DNA reads TGTGCCAGCAGCATCACAGGGATTTCCGCAGATACGCAGTATTTT.

The chain employs TRBV5-6 and TRBJ1-1; D is undetermined. V lost 4 bases and J 8 bases, leaving 15 bases between the germline ends. The germline V gene has CDR1 SGHDT and CDR2 YYEEEE. This CDR3 has 13 amino acids. The CDR3 protein is CASSPMGLKEAFF. CDR3 nucleotides: TGTGCCAGCAGCCCCATGGGGTTAAAGGAAGCTTTCTTT.